The next 10 T cell receptor beta chains were all read from a single sample in a study of blood T cell repertoires in COVID-19. Method: immunoSEQ multiplex PCR; TCRdb's copy keeps in-frame clones and lacks some. The table has 200,000 or so clones, approximately 82% seen once. Specimen: peripheral blood. These receptors originate from a human donor in a cohort sampled during active COVID-19.

This sequence joins TRBV13 and TRBJ2-7; 12 nucleotides match TRBD2. V gave up 6 bases and J gave up 0 bases; unmatched junction bases: 6. This CDR3 region has 16 residues. Germline loops: CDR1 PRHDT, CDR2 FYEKMQ (reference sequence). The CDR3 spells CASRRTSGTSSYEQYF. For the CDR3, the DNA is TGTGCCAGCAGGAGGACTAGCGGGACGAGCTCCTACGAGCAGTACTTC.

This chain connects TRBV3-1 (or the pseudogene TRBV3-2) to TRBJ2-5; tentative D call: TRBD1 (6 bases). V was trimmed by 0 bases and J by 5 bases, leaving 22 bases between them. Germline V lookup: CDR1 LGHDT, CDR2 YNNKEL (reference sequence). CDR3 length: 18 amino acids. The CDR3 region has the DNA TGTGCCAGCAGCCAAGACAGAGGGGCAGGGGAGAAGTTTGAGACCCAGTACTTC. Translation gives CASSQDRGAGEKFETQYF.

The chain links TRBV5-6 to TRBJ1-2, with 7 bases identical to TRBD1. Germline CDR1 is SGHDT and CDR2 is YYEEEE. The trim removed 5 bases at V and 5 bases at J, leaving 6 bases unmatched. The CDR3 runs to 13 residues. The CDR3 region has the DNA TGTGCCAGCAGTTCTACAGGGGAATATGGCTACACCTTC. It encodes CASSSTGEYGYTF.

The chain uses TRBV4-1 and TRBJ1-1; no clear D gene. Germline loops: CDR1 MGHRA, CDR2 YSYEKL. The CDR3 spans 14 residues. The V gene lost 3 bases and the J gene lost 0 bases, with 8 bases spanning the gap. CDR3 region: CASSQSPLNTEAFF. For the CDR3, the DNA is TGCGCCAGCAGCCAGAGCCCTTTGAACACTGAAGCTTTCTTT.

Written as DNA, the CDR3 is TGTGCCAGCAGCCTCAGGGGGCCGTACACTGAAGCTTTCTTT. Translating it yields CASSLRGPYTEAFF. V gene TRBV14 combines with J gene TRBJ1-1; 8 bases are a match to TRBD1. Trimming cost V 4 bases and J 3 bases; bases outside gene matches: 4. Germline V lookup: CDR1 SGHDN, CDR2 FVKESK. There are 14 residues in the CDR3.

The gene calls are TRBV5-4 and TRBJ2-7; 8 bases are shared with TRBD1. Germline CDR1 reads SGHNT; CDR2 reads YYREEE (reference sequence). CDR3 length: 17 residues. Germline trimming cut 1 base from V and 3 bases from J; bases unmatched to any gene: 12. The CDR3 region has the DNA TGTGCCAGCAGCTTGAAAAGGTATAGGGACAGGCACTACGAGCAGTACTTC. This gives the protein CASSLKRYRDRHYEQYF.

This clone showed up just a few times. Other DNA sequences in the sample encode the same CDR3. J is TRBJ2-3 and V is TRBV20-1; D not resolved. V was shortened by 5 bases and J by 6 bases, with 6 bases between the two germline ends. The CDR3 extends over 10 amino acids. The germline V gene encodes CDR1 DFQATT and CDR2 SNEGSKA (reference sequence). CDR3 DNA sequence: TGCAGTGCTGGCTCTGATACGCAGTATTTT. Translation: CSAGSDTQYF.

This chain links TRBV19 with TRBJ1-1; D is possibly TRBD1 (6 bases). Germline V gene sequence: CDR1 LNHDA, CDR2 SQIVND (reference sequence). The CDR3 length is 14 residues. V was trimmed by 6 bases and J by 4 bases, leaving 15 bases between them. The CDR3 DNA follows: TGTGCCAGTAGCGGCAGGGGCTCGACCACTGAAGCTTTCTTT. Protein sequence: CASSGRGSTTEAFF. The whole variable domain, filled in from reference TRBV19 and TRBJ1-1, reads DGGITQSPKYLFRKEGQNVTLSCEQNLNHDAMYWYRQDPGQGLRLIYYSQIVNDFQKGDIAEGYSVSREKKESFPLTVTSAQKNPTAFYLCASSGRGSTTEAFFGQGTRLTVV.

The chain employs TRBV4-1 and TRBJ2-1; 11 bases are shared with TRBD2. V was pared by 0 bases and J by 4 bases, with 2 bases of the junction left unmatched. The CDR3 covers 16 residues. CDR1 is MGHRA, CDR2 YSYEKL, per germline. DNA for the CDR3: TGCGCCAGCAGCCAAGAGCTAGCGGGGGGTTACAATGAGCAGTTCTTC. It translates to CASSQELAGGYNEQFF.

The CDR3 protein is CASSEGRDRGDTQYF. The DNA of the CDR3 is TGTGCCAGTAGTGAGGGTAGGGACAGGGGTGATACGCAGTATTTT. The genes are TRBV19 and TRBJ2-3, with 10 positions matching TRBD1. V dropped 5 bases and J dropped 6; count of bases not matched to a gene: 8. Germline CDR1 reads LNHDA; CDR2 reads SQIVND (reference sequence). The CDR3 has 15 amino acids. Full variable domain (remainder filled in from reference TRBV19 and TRBJ2-3): DGGITQSPKYLFRKEGQNVTLSCEQNLNHDAMYWYRQDPGQGLRLIYYSQIVNDFQKGDIAEGYSVSREKKESFPLTVTSAQKNPTAFYLCASSEGRDRGDTQYFGPGTRLTVL.